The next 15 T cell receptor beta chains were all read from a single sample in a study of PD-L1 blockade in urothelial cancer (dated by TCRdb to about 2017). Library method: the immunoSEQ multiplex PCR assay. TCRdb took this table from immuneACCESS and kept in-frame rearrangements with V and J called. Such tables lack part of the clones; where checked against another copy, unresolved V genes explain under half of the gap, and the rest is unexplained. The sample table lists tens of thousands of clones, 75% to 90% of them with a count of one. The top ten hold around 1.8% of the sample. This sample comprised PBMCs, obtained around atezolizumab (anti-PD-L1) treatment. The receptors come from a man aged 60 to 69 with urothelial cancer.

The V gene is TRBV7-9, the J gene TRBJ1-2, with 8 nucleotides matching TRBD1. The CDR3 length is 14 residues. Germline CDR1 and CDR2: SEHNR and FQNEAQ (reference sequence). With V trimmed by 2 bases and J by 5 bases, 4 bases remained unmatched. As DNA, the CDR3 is TGTGCCAGCAGCTTACAGGGGGCAAGTTATGGCTACACCTTC. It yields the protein CASSLQGASYGYTF. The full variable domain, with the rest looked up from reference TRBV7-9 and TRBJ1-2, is DTGVSQNPRHKITKRGQNVTFRCDPISEHNRLYWYRQTLGQGPEFLTYFQNEAQLEKSRLLSDRFSAERPKGSFSTLEIQRTEQGDSAMYLCASSLQGASYGYTFGSGTRLTVV.

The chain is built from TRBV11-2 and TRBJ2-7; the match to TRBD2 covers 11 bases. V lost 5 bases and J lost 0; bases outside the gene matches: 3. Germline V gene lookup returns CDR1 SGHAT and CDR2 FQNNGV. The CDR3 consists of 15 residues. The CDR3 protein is CASSMTSGDSYEQYF. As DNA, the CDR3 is TGTGCCAGCAGCATGACTAGCGGGGACTCCTACGAGCAGTACTTC.

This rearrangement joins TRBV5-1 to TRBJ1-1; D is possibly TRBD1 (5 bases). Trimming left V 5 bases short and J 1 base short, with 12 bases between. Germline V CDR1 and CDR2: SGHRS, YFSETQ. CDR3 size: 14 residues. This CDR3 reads CASRQGAENTEAFF. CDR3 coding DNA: TGCGCCAGCAGACAAGGGGCGGAGAACACTGAAGCTTTCTTT. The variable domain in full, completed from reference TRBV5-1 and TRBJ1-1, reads KAGVTQTPRYLIKTRGQQVTLSCSPISGHRSVSWYQQTPGQGLQFLFEYFSETQRNKGNFPGRFSGRQFSNSRSEMNVSTLELGDSALYLCASRQGAENTEAFFGQGTRLTVV.

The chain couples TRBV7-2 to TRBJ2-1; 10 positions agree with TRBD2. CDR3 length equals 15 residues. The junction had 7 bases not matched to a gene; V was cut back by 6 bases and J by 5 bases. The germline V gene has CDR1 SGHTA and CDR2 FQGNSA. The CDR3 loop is CASRVSGGPNNEQFF. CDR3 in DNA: TGTGCCAGCAGGGTTAGCGGGGGGCCTAACAATGAGCAGTTCTTC.

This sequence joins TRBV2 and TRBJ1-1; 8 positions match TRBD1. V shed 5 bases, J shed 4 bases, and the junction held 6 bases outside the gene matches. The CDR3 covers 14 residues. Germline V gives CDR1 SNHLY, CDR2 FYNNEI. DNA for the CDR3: TGTGCCAGCAGTACACAGGGGGGGGTCACTGAAGCTTTCTTT. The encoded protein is CASSTQGGVTEAFF.

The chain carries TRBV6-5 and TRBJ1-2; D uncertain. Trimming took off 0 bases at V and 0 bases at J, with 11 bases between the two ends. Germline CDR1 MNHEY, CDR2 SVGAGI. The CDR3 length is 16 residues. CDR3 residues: CASSYSLSLANYGYTF. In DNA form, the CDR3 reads TGTGCCAGCAGTTACTCTCTCAGTCTAGCTAACTATGGCTACACCTTC.

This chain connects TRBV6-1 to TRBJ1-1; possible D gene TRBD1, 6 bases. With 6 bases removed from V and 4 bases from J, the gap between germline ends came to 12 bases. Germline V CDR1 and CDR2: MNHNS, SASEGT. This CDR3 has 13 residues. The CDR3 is CASRPTGITEAFF. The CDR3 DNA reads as TGTGCCAGCAGGCCCACAGGGATCACTGAAGCTTTCTTT.

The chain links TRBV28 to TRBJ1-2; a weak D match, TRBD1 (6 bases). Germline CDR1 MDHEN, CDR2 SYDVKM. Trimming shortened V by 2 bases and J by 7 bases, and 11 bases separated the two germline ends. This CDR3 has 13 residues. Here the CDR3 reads CASSLGGPGGYTF. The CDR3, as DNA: TGTGCCAGCAGTTTAGGGGGCCCCGGTGGCTACACCTTC.

Here the CDR3 reads CASSSHDRDRGRGYTF. The CDR3 bases are TGTGCCAGCAGCTCGCACGACCGGGACAGGGGACGTGGCTACACCTTC. The chain couples TRBV7-3 to TRBJ1-2, with 10 bases matching TRBD1. Trimming cost V 4 bases and J 7 bases; bases outside gene matches: 12. The CDR3 is made up of 16 amino acids. CDR1 and CDR2 from the germline V gene are SGHTA and FQGTGA.

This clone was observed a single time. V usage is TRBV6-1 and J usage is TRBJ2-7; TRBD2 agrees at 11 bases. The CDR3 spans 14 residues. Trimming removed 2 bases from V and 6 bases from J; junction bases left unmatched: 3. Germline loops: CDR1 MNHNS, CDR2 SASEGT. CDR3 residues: CASSERLAGFEQYF. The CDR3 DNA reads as TGTGCCAGCAGTGAACGACTAGCGGGATTCGAGCAGTACTTC.

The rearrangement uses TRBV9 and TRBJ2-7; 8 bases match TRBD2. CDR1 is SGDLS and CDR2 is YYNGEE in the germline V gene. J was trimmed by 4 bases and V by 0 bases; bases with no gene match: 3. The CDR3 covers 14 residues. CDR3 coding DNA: TGTGCCAGCAGCGTAGCAAGCGGGAGTTACGAGCAGTACTTC. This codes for CASSVASGSYEQYF.

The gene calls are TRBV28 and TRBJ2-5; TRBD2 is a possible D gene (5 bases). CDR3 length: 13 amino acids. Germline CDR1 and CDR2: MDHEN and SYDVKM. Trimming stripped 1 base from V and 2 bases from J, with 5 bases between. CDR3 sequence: CASSLSGQETQYF. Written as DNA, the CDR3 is TGTGCCAGCAGTTTATCGGGACAAGAGACCCAGTACTTC.

CDR3 in DNA: TGTGCCAGCAGTTACGGGGTAGCGGCACTCTACGAGCAGTACTTC. Protein: CASSYGVAALYEQYF. V usage is TRBV6-6 and J usage is TRBJ2-7, with D perhaps TRBD2 (6 bases). CDR3 length: 15 residues. Germline V CDR1 and CDR2: MNHNY, SVGAGI (reference sequence). Deletions cut 2 bases from V and 3 bases from J, with 14 bases between.

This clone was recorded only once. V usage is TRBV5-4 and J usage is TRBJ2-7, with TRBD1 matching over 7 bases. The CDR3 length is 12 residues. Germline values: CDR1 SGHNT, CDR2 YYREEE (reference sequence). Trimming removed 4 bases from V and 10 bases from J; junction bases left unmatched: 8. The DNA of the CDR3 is TGTGCCAGCAGCCTTGGACAGGTCCCCCAGTACTTC. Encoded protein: CASSLGQVPQYF.

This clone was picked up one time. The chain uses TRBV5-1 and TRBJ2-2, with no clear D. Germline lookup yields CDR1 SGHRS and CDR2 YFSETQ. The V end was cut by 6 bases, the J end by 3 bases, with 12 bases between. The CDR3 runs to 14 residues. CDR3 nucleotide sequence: TGCGCCAGCACCGACTCCCGGGACACCGGGGAGCTGTTTTTT. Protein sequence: CASTDSRDTGELFF.